This T cell receptor (beta chain) emerged from a study of cytomegalovirus exposure and HLA in healthy donors. PCR was performed using 60 Vbeta and 13 Jbeta primers. The data were produced by immunoSEQ multiplex PCR, yet TCRdb's version contains in-frame clones alone and is incomplete. This table holds roughly 190,000 clones, more than 75% found once. The V end lost 3 bases, the J end lost 0 bases, and 18 bases lay between the germline ends. The length of the CDR3 is 18 residues. Germline V gene data show CDR1 as ENHRY and CDR2 as SYGVKD. The V and J genes are TRBV10-3 and TRBJ2-1; the D gene is possibly TRBD2 (7 bases). The TCR sequence derives from a woman between 18 and 29 years old in good health and CMV-seronegative. The sample comprised PBMCs. The DNA of the CDR3 is TGTGCCATCAGTGATATGCGGGGGCCGCACAGCTCCTACAATGAGCAGTTCTTC. This translates into CAISDMRGPHSSYNEQFF.